The TCR beta chain described here comes from a study of CD8+CD57+ T cells in acquired aplastic anemia. About the study: The sorted CD4+ and CD8+ cells yielded an average approximately 3.2 ug of DNA. Sequencing produced an average of approximately 10 million reads per healthy donor for CD4+ cells. Study-wide points: Patients and controls shared approximately 30 CD8+ CDR3 sequences.

Germline V lookup: CDR1 MGHRA, CDR2 YSYEKL. The CDR3 has 14 residues. The V end was cut by 2 bases, the J end by 2 bases, with 9 bases between. This clonotype was recorded at least ten times. The antigen is undetermined. The use of genomic DNA as template underpinned the TCR beta VDJ and CDR3 profiling. TCRdb processed the reads anew with MiXCR; each CDR3 protein has one entry. The sample has around 400,000 distinct CDR3 sequences, about 70% seen once. The sequence was obtained from a human donor in good health, serving as a control. The V call is TRBV4-1, the J call TRBJ1-1; D call uncertain. Sample: sorted CD4+, CD8+, or CD8+CD57+ T cells (not recorded which) from PBMCs. The CDR3 sequence is CASSQPLGNTEAFF. The DNA of the CDR3 is TGCGCCAGCAGCCAACCCCTCGGTAACACTGAAGCTTTCTTT.